Following are 7 T cell receptor beta chains from one sample sequenced in a study of cytomegalovirus exposure and HLA in healthy donors. The PCR made use of 60 Vbeta and 13 Jbeta primers. Profiled with immunoSEQ multiplex PCR; TCRdb holds only in-frame clones, not every one. The sample table includes roughly 120,000 clones. The sample taken for sequencing was PBMCs. Receptors originate from a man in his late teens or twenties in good health and CMV-seronegative.

The CDR3 here is CASSFSGTEAFF. The CDR3 DNA reads as TGTGCCAGCAGCTTTTCGGGCACTGAAGCTTTCTTT. The V and J genes are TRBV5-4 and TRBJ1-1; no reliable D call. V gave up 2 bases and J gave up 4 bases, with 6 bases separating them. Germline V lookup: CDR1 SGHNT, CDR2 YYREEE (reference sequence). There are 12 residues in the CDR3.

The chain joins TRBV19 to TRBJ1-5, with D perhaps TRBD1 (6 bases). Trimming removed 0 bases from V and 7 bases from J, with 19 bases in between. Germline assignment: CDR1 LNHDA and CDR2 SQIVND (reference sequence). CDR3 size: 17 residues. This CDR3 reads CASSIDLWGGQGQPQHF. CDR3 sequence (DNA): TGTGCCAGTAGTATAGATTTGTGGGGGGGCCAGGGACAGCCCCAGCATTTT. The variable domain in full, with the rest retrieved from reference TRBV19 and TRBJ1-5, is DGGITQSPKYLFRKEGQNVTLSCEQNLNHDAMYWYRQDPGQGLRLIYYSQIVNDFQKGDIAEGYSVSREKKESFPLTVTSAQKNPTAFYLCASSIDLWGGQGQPQHFGDGTRLSIL.

The genes are TRBV6-1 and TRBJ2-5, with D perhaps TRBD1 (5 bases). The V end lost 4 bases, the J end lost 5 bases, and 11 bases lay between the germline ends. Germline V gene lookup returns CDR1 MNHNS and CDR2 SASEGT. The CDR3 sequence is 13 residues long. DNA for the CDR3: TGTGCCAGCAGTGGGACATATCGGGAGACCCAGTACTTC. It specifies CASSGTYRETQYF.

The gene calls are TRBV5-1 and TRBJ2-7; TRBD1 matches at 7 bases. Germline CDR1 reads SGHRS; CDR2 reads YFSETQ. The trim removed 4 bases at V and 2 bases at J, leaving 12 bases unmatched. The CDR3 is 16 amino acids. The CDR3 nucleotides read TGCGCCAGCAGCCCTCAGATTTTCGACAGGGCCTACGAGCAGTACTTC. This codes for CASSPQIFDRAYEQYF.

The chain links TRBV6-1 to TRBJ1-3; no reliable D call. Between the trimmed V and J ends, which lost 6 bases and 1 base, there was a span of 13 bases. The germline V gene has CDR1 MNHNS and CDR2 SASEGT. This CDR3 is built from 15 residues. CDR3 sequence (DNA): TGTGCCAGCAGCAGACCCGCCAGGTCTGGAAACACCATATATTTT. It yields the protein CASSRPARSGNTIYF.

This chain links TRBV25-1 with TRBJ1-3; no firm D call. Between the trimmed V and J ends, which lost 4 bases and 0 bases, there was a span of 13 bases. The CDR3 totals 16 residues. The germline gives CDR1 MGHDK, CDR2 SYGVNS. CDR3 in DNA: TGTGCCAGCAGTGGAAACGGGAAAGTCTCTGGAAACACCATATATTTT. Translated, it gives CASSGNGKVSGNTIYF.

The CDR3 loop is CASLQGTPFYGYTF. The CDR3, as DNA: TGTGCCAGTTTACAGGGGACTCCTTTCTATGGCTACACCTTC. The chain employs TRBV19 and TRBJ1-2, with 7 bases lining up with TRBD1. CDR1 LNHDA and CDR2 SQIVND come from the germline V gene (reference sequence). V shed 8 bases, J shed 4 bases, and the junction held 10 bases outside the gene matches. CDR3 length: 14 residues.